The 11 T cell receptor beta chains given below trace back to one sample, sequenced in a study of CD8 T cells in Susac syndrome. The RNA input was about 0.5 to 1 ug, and it was reverse transcribed with random hexamers. TCRdb itself ran the immunoSEQ multiplex PCR reads through MiXCR, one entry per CDR3 protein. The sample includes more than 95,000 distinct CDR3 sequences, more than 85% of them seen just once. Source material: CD8+ T cells from PBMCs. The origin of the receptors is a human donor with multiple sclerosis.

Regarding this clonotype: The junction shows a germline mismatch at one end, possibly a read error. The chain combines TRBV29-1 with TRBJ2-1, with 9 bases aligning to TRBD1. Germline CDR1 reads SQVTM; CDR2 reads ANQGSEA. This CDR3 contains 14 residues. The CDR3 here is CSVEDRGIHNEQFF. The DNA for the CDR3 is TGCAGCGTCGAAGACAGGGGGATCCACAATGAGCAGTTCTTC.

The chain uses TRBV3-1 and TRBJ2-2, with 10 bases identical to TRBD1. The CDR3 covers 16 residues. Losses at the gene ends were 4 bases for V and 0 bases for J; bases not matched to a gene: 2. Per germline, CDR1 LGHDT and CDR2 YNNKEL (reference sequence). The CDR3 DNA reads TGTGCCAGCAGCCTGGGGACAGGGGCGAACACCGGGGAGCTGTTTTTT. Encoded protein: CASSLGTGANTGELFF.

In its sample, this clonotype was seen once. This sequence joins TRBV5-6 and TRBJ1-1; 10 nucleotides agree with TRBD1. There are 14 residues in the CDR3. CDR1 and CDR2 (germline): SGHDT, YYEEEE. With 5 bases clipped from V and 4 bases from J, the junction kept 5 bases outside the gene matches. CDR3 sequence reads: CASRGQGLGTEAFF. The CDR3 DNA reads TGTGCCAGCAGGGGACAGGGGTTAGGCACTGAAGCTTTCTTT. The entire variable domain, with the rest obtained from reference TRBV5-6 and TRBJ1-1, is as follows: DAGVTQSPTHLIKTRGQQVTLRCSPKSGHDTVSWYQQALGQGPQFIFQYYEEEERQRGNFPDRFSGHQFPNYSSELNVNALLLGDSALYLCASRGQGLGTEAFFGQGTRLTVV.

The rearrangement links TRBV7-9 to TRBJ2-1; TRBD2 matches 8 bases. CDR3 length: 13 amino acids. Losses at the gene ends were 7 bases for V and 10 bases for J; bases not matched to a gene: 9. Germline CDR1 is SEHNR and CDR2 is FQNEAQ (reference sequence). The CDR3 DNA reads TGTGCCAGCACGCCATGGACTAGCCCCGAGCAGTTCTTC. Encoded protein: CASTPWTSPEQFF.

This chain links TRBV28 with TRBJ1-3; 7 bases match TRBD1. V was clipped by 7 bases and J by 0 bases; unmatched bases: 3. Germline loops: CDR1 MDHEN, CDR2 SYDVKM. The CDR3 totals 14 residues. CDR3 DNA: TGTGCCAGCACCCCAGGGGGCTCTGGAAACACCATATATTTT. Its protein is CASTPGGSGNTIYF.

The chain carries TRBV6-5 and TRBJ2-2; 11 bases align to TRBD2. The CDR3 loop spans 16 amino acids. The J segment lost 2 bases and the V segment lost 2 bases, leaving 1 base of the junction unmatched. Looked up from germline, CDR1 is MNHEY and CDR2 is SVGAGI. Here the CDR3 reads CASSYTSGRNTGELFF. The CDR3 DNA reads as TGTGCCAGCAGTTACACTAGCGGGAGAAACACCGGGGAGCTGTTTTTT.

J is TRBJ1-1 and V is TRBV9, with TRBD1 matching 7 bases. Germline trimming cut 4 bases from V and 0 bases from J; bases unmatched to any gene: 15. The CDR3 spans 18 residues. Germline assignment: CDR1 SGDLS and CDR2 YYNGEE. The CDR3 nucleotides read TGTGCCAGCAGCCCATGGTCTGGGACAGTAAGCATGAACACTGAAGCTTTCTTT. Translation gives CASSPWSGTVSMNTEAFF.

The chain uses TRBV19 and TRBJ1-1, with D maybe TRBD1 (5 bases). Germline V gene data show CDR1 as LNHDA and CDR2 as SQIVND (reference sequence). The CDR3 covers 15 residues. V lost 2 bases to trimming and J lost 0 bases, with 10 bases between them. The DNA of the CDR3 is TGTGCCAGTAGTATATCAGGCAGGGTGAACACTGAAGCTTTCTTT. Its protein product is CASSISGRVNTEAFF.

V usage is TRBV12-3 or TRBV12-4 and J usage is TRBJ2-2; D ambiguous. Between the trimmed V and J ends, which lost 3 bases and 4 bases, there was a span of 12 bases. There are 15 residues in the CDR3. The CDR3 sequence is CASSFLVGFTGELFF. The CDR3 DNA reads TGTGCCAGCAGTTTTTTAGTGGGGTTCACCGGGGAGCTGTTTTTT.

The chain links TRBV27 to TRBJ2-5; D possibly corresponds to TRBD2 (5 bases). V was trimmed by 5 bases and J by 2 bases, leaving 12 bases between them. CDR3 length: 14 residues. Germline V gene sequence: CDR1 MNHEY, CDR2 SMNVEV (reference sequence). This CDR3 is CASSPLGEQETQYF. The CDR3 region has the DNA TGTGCCAGCAGTCCCCTCGGGGAGCAAGAGACCCAGTACTTC.

The V gene is TRBV4-2, the J gene TRBJ1-2, with D maybe TRBD1 (5 bases). The V end lost 0 bases, the J end lost 3 bases, and 20 bases lay between the germline ends. CDR1 is LGHNA, CDR2 YNFKEQ, per germline. CDR3 length: 18 residues. The DNA for the CDR3 is TGTGCCAGCAGCCAAGATTGGCGGGGGGGGGACGGGTACTATGGCTACACCTTC. Protein: CASSQDWRGGDGYYGYTF.